Listed below are T cell receptor beta chains from one sample, sequenced in a study of T cell repertoires in cytomegalovirus infection. Each CDR3 protein gets one entry after TCRdb re-called the reads with MiXCR. The profile shows roughly 920,000 distinct CDR3 sequences, about a third of them singletons. What these receptors recognize is not known. Sequences were derived from cultured CD8+ T cells from PBMCs, sampled from culture after CMV antigen stimulation. The receptor source for this set is a human donor in good health (CMV status not recorded). Some clones in this sample may be carry-over from other donors' samples. The CDR3 runs from the conserved cysteine through the conserved F or W. D genes are given only for firm matches. Size is stated for part of the rows, as once, few or many counts, or as a class when the clone is expanded.

v_call,clone_size,j_call,d_call,cdr3_aa,cdr3_nt
TRBV28,NA,TRBJ2-5,NA,CASSFLGPIQAQYF,TGTGCCAGCAGTTTTCTGGGACCCATTCAGGCCCAGTACTTC
TRBV2,few,TRBJ2-3,TRBD1,CASNGQGASTDTQYF,TGTGCCAGCAACGGACAGGGGGCGAGCACAGATACGCAGTATTTT
TRBV28,few,TRBJ2-3,NA,CASSLNPRGTDTQYF,TGTGCCAGCAGTTTAAACCCGCGAGGCACAGATACGCAGTATTTT
TRBV29-1,NA,TRBJ1-2,NA,CSVEDESYTF,TGCAGCGTTGAAGATGAGAGCTACACCTTC
TRBV9,NA,TRBJ2-3,TRBD2,CASSVTGTSGVSTDTQYF,TGTGCCAGCAGCGTTACTGGGACTAGCGGGGTTAGCACAGATACGCAGTATTTT
TRBV9,NA,TRBJ2-3,NA,CASSPLGGASTDTQYF,TGTGCCAGCAGCCCCCTTGGCGGGGCTAGCACAGATACGCAGTATTTT
TRBV7-9,NA,TRBJ1-1,NA,CASSPLDSNTEAFF,TGTGCCAGCAGCCCTTTAGACTCGAACACTGAAGCTTTCTTT
TRBV19,NA,TRBJ1-1,TRBD1,CASIRTGGPEAFF,TGTGCCAGTATCCGGACAGGGGGCCCTGAAGCTTTCTTT
TRBV24-1,NA,TRBJ2-2,NA,CATSDSRRDINTGELFF,TGTGCCACCAGTGATTCCCGCCGGGACATCAACACCGGGGAGCTGTTTTTT
TRBV3-1,NA,TRBJ2-3,TRBD2,CASSQGGRGGIEDTQYF,TGTGCCAGCAGCCAAGGTGGTCGCGGGGGAATAGAAGATACGCAGTATTTT
TRBV5-4,few,TRBJ1-1,NA,CASSLFFGDRDTEAFF,TGTGCCAGCAGCTTGTTTTTTGGTGACCGGGACACTGAAGCTTTCTTT
TRBV7-6,few,TRBJ2-3,TRBD2,CASSLARPSGVIDTQYF,TGTGCCAGCAGCTTAGCGCGCCCTAGCGGGGTTATAGATACGCAGTATTTT
TRBV5-4,NA,TRBJ2-3,TRBD2,CASSLDTSGGTYTDTQYF,TGTGCCAGCAGCTTGGATACTAGCGGGGGGACCTACACAGATACGCAGTATTTT
TRBV5-5,many,TRBJ1-1,TRBD1,CASLGQPNTEAFF,TGTGCCAGCTTGGGACAGCCGAACACTGAAGCTTTCTTT
TRBV4-1,few,TRBJ2-1,NA,CASSQDQARYNEQFF,TGCGCCAGCAGCCAAGATCAGGCACGCTACAATGAGCAGTTCTTC
TRBV4-2,NA,TRBJ1-5,TRBD1,CASSLGQDGGNQPQHF,TGTGCCAGCAGCCTCGGACAGGACGGCGGCAATCAGCCCCAGCATTTT
TRBV6-6,NA,TRBJ2-3,TRBD2,CASRGLASTDTQYF,TGTGCCAGCCGGGGACTAGCTAGCACAGATACGCAGTATTTT
TRBV7-2,many,TRBJ1-4,TRBD1,CASSLTRQGGAKLFF,TGTGCCAGCAGCTTAACCCGACAGGGTGGGGCAAAACTGTTTTTT
TRBV11-2,NA,TRBJ2-3,NA,CASSLDPVTDTQYF,TGTGCCAGCAGCTTAGATCCGGTCACAGATACGCAGTATTTT
TRBV28,few,TRBJ2-1,TRBD2,CASSGSLAGGQNEQFF,TGTGCCAGCAGTGGAAGTCTAGCGGGGGGGCAAAATGAGCAGTTCTTC
TRBV27,NA,TRBJ1-2,NA,CASSLSSGQGFNYGYTF,TGTGCCAGCAGTTTATCGTCGGGACAAGGATTTAACTATGGCTACACCTTC
TRBV20-1,NA,TRBJ2-7,NA,CSARDFREIEQYF,TGCAGTGCTAGAGACTTCCGGGAGATCGAGCAGTACTTC
TRBV27,few,TRBJ2-2,TRBD1,CASSFRQGAAGELFF,TGTGCCAGCAGTTTTCGACAGGGGGCCGCCGGGGAGCTGTTTTTT
TRBV10-3,NA,TRBJ1-2,NA,CAISVRGGGDYGYTF,TGTGCCATCAGTGTTCGTGGCGGAGGGGACTATGGCTACACCTTC
TRBV5-1,few,TRBJ2-7,NA,CASTQGGEYYEQYF,TGCGCCAGCACACAGGGGGGGGAGTACTACGAGCAGTACTTC
TRBV19,NA,TRBJ2-1,NA,CASSPEWDEQFF,TGTGCCAGTAGCCCGGAGTGGGATGAGCAGTTCTTC
TRBV4-1,few,TRBJ1-2,NA,CASSQETGHGYTF,TGCGCCAGCAGCCAAGAAACAGGGCATGGCTACACCTTC
TRBV6-6,NA,TRBJ1-2,NA,CASLGTGKDYGYTF,TGTGCCAGCCTCGGGACGGGCAAGGACTATGGCTACACCTTC
TRBV5-5,NA,TRBJ2-5,NA,CASSLDALYQETQYF,TGTGCCAGCAGCTTGGATGCATTGTACCAAGAGACCCAGTACTTC
TRBV5-5,few,TRBJ1-5,NA,CASSSDTHQPQHF,TGTGCCAGCAGCTCGGACACCCATCAGCCCCAGCATTTT
TRBV20-1,NA,TRBJ1-5,TRBD1,CSAKIVSPGTVKNQPQHF,TGCAGTGCCAAGATAGTAAGTCCCGGGACAGTAAAAAATCAGCCCCAGCATTTT
TRBV7-9,NA,TRBJ2-2,TRBD1,CASSSPGQGSDTGELFF,TGTGCCAGCAGCTCGCCGGGACAGGGGTCGGACACCGGGGAGCTGTTTTTT
TRBV29-1,NA,TRBJ1-1,NA,CSVTDSIGLEAFF,TGCAGCGTTACGGACAGTATAGGTTTAGAAGCTTTCTTT
TRBV7-9,many,TRBJ1-3,NA,CASHPEGNTIYF,TGTGCCAGCCATCCAGAGGGGAACACCATATATTTT
TRBV5-4,few,TRBJ1-5,NA,CASSRDFQPQHF,TGTGCCAGCAGCCGGGACTTCCAGCCCCAGCATTTT
TRBV29-1,NA,TRBJ2-1,NA,CSAETENYNEQFF,TGCAGCGCCGAGACAGAAAACTACAATGAGCAGTTCTTC
TRBV12-3/TRBV12-4,many,TRBJ1-1,TRBD1,CATGDREWSTEAFF,TGTGCCACGGGGGACAGGGAATGGAGCACTGAAGCTTTCTTT
TRBV15,few,TRBJ1-5,NA,CATSIGGVGQPQHF,TGTGCCACCAGCATTGGGGGGGTCGGACAGCCCCAGCATTTT
TRBV27,NA,TRBJ2-5,NA,CATGRGGIGETQYF,TGTGCCACGGGGCGAGGAGGGATCGGAGAGACCCAGTACTTC
TRBV7-2,NA,TRBJ1-3,TRBD1,CASSAWTGGDGNTIYF,TGTGCCAGCAGCGCCTGGACAGGGGGCGACGGAAACACCATATATTTT
TRBV5-4,NA,TRBJ2-1,TRBD2,CASNSPPGGDEQFF,TGTGCCAGCAACTCACCCCCCGGGGGGGATGAGCAGTTCTTC